This T cell receptor beta chain derives from a study of monozygotic twins with cystic fibrosis (dated by TCRdb to the early 2020s). For context, the study as a whole: Barcoded libraries were made from three micrograms of fragmented DNA using approximately 15 PCR cycles. TCR beta repertoires were compared within and between 16 monozygotic twin pairs with cystic fibrosis so that genetic influence on V and J gene usage could be assessed. Made up mostly of children and adolescents, the cohort included ten female and six male twin pairs ranging in age from roughly 2.0 to 40 years, with a median of about 9.5 years. Twins were ranked among over a thousand cohort participants for weight-for-height and FEVPerc (FEV1 disease centile) on the day of blood sampling. Data for three of the twin pairs had been reported earlier in a different context. The full study reports these points: V gene usage was most similar to the co-twin in 13 of 16 pairs, and J usage was most similar to the co-twin in 8 of 16 pairs, which suggests genetic constraints. Simpson clonality was generally low (median approximately 0.0092), which suggests a naive-dominated repertoire, and clonality was higher in the most severely affected patients. No association turned up between shared CDR3 numbers and age, concordance or disease severity, and the cohort was small. Nucleotide-identical clonotype sharing was significantly higher within monozygotic CF twin pairs than between unrelated CF individuals (P = 0.000026, Mann-Whitney).

Taken from the germline V gene, the CDR1 and CDR2 loops are KGHSH and LQKENI. The CDR3 runs 17 residues from the cysteine to the phenylalanine. Kept here is only the CDR3 DNA, which spans 51 bases and is read in frame from base 1. Between the V and J ends, shortened by 4 bases and 8 bases respectively, the junction contains 23 bases. The twin pairs came from the European Cystic Fibrosis Twin and Sibling Study Cohort, which recruited patients from over a hundred CF clinics across 14 European countries. Zygosity and CFTR genotype were verified in-house, with zygosity tested by multiplex PCR of nine short tandem repeat loci. Peripheral blood was sampled from each twin, with clinical parameters recorded on the day of blood sampling. Genomic DNA was isolated from peripheral blood cells with phenol/chloroform and kept in TE buffer at 4 degrees C. Following the manufacturer's instructions, the researchers used the immunoSEQ immune profiling system to amplify TCR beta CDR3 regions via multiplex PCR. An Illumina NextSeq system was used for sequencing. The paper's processing steps were these. The immunoSEQ Analyzer platform handled processing of the sequence data, and clonality was calculated by taking the square root of Simpson's index of productive rearrangements. V and J usage similarity was measured by Jensen-Shannon distance, and CDR3 generation probabilities were computed with OLGA. Shared CDR3 sequences were searched in the immuneACCESS database (August 2020) and in VDJdb (December 2020). The clones in this table, taken by TCRdb from immuneACCESS, are in-frame only. Not every clone is retained; where verified, under half of the shortfall comes from an unresolved V gene, and the cause of the rest is unknown. Clonal size and the V and J genes are those of that table, whereas D and trimming came from the DNA. For this sample the table gives tens of thousands of clones, of which more than 75% were detected only once. The ten most abundant clones make up under 1.5% of the sample.

The table lists this clone with a count of one. It has no known antigen specificity. No much larger clone exists at a distance of one base, and base qualities are not known. This TCR derives from a woman in her 30s with cystic fibrosis. The rearranged segments are TRBV18 and TRBJ1-4; no D gene can be assigned with confidence. The sample comprised blood. The nucleotides are TGTGCCAGCTCACAACTAGCCGCGGACGGCAGAGGGGAAAAACTGTTTTTT. It is translated as CASSQLAADGRGEKLFF. Full variable domain (CDR3 extended with the reference TRBV18 and TRBJ1-4 proteins): NAGVMQNPRHLVRRRGQEARLRCSPMKGHSHVYWYRQLPEEGLKFMVYLQKENIIDESGMPKERFSAEFPKEGPSILRIQQVVRGDSAAYFCASSQLAADGRGEKLFFGSGTQLSVL.